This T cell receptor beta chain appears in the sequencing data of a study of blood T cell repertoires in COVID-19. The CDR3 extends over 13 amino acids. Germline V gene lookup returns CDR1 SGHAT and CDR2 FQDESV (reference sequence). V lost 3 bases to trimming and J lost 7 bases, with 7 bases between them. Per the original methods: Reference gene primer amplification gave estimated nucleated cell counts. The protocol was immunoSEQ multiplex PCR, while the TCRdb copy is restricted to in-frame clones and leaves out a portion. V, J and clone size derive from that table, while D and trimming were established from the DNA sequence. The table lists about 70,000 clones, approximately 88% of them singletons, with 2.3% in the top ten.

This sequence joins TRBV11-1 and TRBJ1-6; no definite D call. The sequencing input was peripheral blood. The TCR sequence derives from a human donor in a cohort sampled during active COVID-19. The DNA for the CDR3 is TGTGCCAGCAGCTTGTCAGGCAATTCACCCCTCCACTTT. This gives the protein CASSLSGNSPLHF.